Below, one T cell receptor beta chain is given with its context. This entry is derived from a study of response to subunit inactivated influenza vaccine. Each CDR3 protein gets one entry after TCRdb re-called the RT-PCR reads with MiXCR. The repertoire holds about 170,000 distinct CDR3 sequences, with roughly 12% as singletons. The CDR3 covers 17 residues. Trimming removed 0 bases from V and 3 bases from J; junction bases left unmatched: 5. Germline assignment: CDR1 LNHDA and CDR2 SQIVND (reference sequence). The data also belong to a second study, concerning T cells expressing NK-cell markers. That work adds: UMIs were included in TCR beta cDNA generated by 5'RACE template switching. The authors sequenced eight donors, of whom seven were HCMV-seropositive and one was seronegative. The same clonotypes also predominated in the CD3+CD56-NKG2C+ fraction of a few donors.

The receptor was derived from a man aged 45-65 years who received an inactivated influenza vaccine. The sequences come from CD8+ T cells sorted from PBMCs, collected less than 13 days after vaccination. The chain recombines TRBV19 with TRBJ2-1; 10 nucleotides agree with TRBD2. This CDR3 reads CASSIDLASGSYNEQFF. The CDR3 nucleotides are TGTGCCAGTAGTATAGATCTGGCTAGCGGGAGCTACAATGAGCAGTTCTTC.